Below, 8 T cell receptor beta chains from the same sample are listed, as sequenced in a study of CD4+ T cells in melanoma. Assay used: immunoSEQ multiplex PCR; TCRdb lists only in-frame clones, some missing. The sample lists approximately 20,000 clones, about three quarters occurring once. Receptors originate from a human donor with melanoma.

This chain connects TRBV11-2 to TRBJ2-5, with 9 bases identical to TRBD1. CDR1 is SGHAT and CDR2 is FQNNGV in the germline V gene. V gave up 5 bases and J gave up 3 bases; unmatched junction bases: 1. The CDR3 is made up of 13 amino acids. This chain's CDR3 is CASSRDREETQYF. The CDR3, as DNA: TGTGCCAGCAGCCGGGACAGGGAAGAGACCCAGTACTTC.

The chain is built from TRBV11-3 and TRBJ1-1; perhaps TRBD1 as D (5 bases). Germline loops: CDR1 SGHNT, CDR2 YENEEA. This CDR3 is 14 amino acids long. Deletions cut 3 bases from V and 4 bases from J, with 12 bases between. CDR3 in DNA: TGTGCCAGCAGCTTTAGATCAGGGTCCACTGAAGCTTTCTTT. This translates into CASSFRSGSTEAFF.

The J gene is TRBJ1-5, the V gene TRBV10-3; D is uncertain. The CDR3 has 12 amino acids. Germline loops: CDR1 ENHRY, CDR2 SYGVKD. V was shortened by 2 bases and J by 3 bases, with 2 bases between the two germline ends. The CDR3 loop reads CAISENNQPQHF. DNA of the CDR3: TGTGCCATCAGTGAGAACAATCAGCCCCAGCATTTT.

The chain uses TRBV29-1 and TRBJ1-5, with 7 bases lining up with TRBD1. J lost 4 bases, V lost 6 bases, and 6 bases had no gene match. Per the germline V gene, CDR1 is SQVTM and CDR2 is ANQGSEA. The CDR3 contains 13 residues. The CDR3 DNA reads TGCAGCGTATCAGGGGGGACGAATCAGCCCCAGCATTTT. Translating it yields CSVSGGTNQPQHF.

The chain recombines TRBV15 with TRBJ1-1, with D tentatively TRBD1 (5 bases). Trimming cost V 5 bases and J 5 bases, with 15 bases left between them. Per the germline V gene, CDR1 is LNHNV and CDR2 is YYDKDF (reference sequence). The CDR3 has 14 amino acids. CDR3 loop: CATSRSGARTEAFF. The DNA for the CDR3 is TGTGCCACCAGCCGTAGTGGGGCGCGGACTGAAGCTTTCTTT.

V is TRBV29-1 and J is TRBJ2-7; 11 nucleotides line up with TRBD1. The CDR3 length is 13 residues. Per germline, CDR1 SQVTM and CDR2 ANQGSEA. Trimming took 6 bases from V and 2 from J; bases not matched to a gene: 3. The CDR3, as DNA: TGCAGCGTCCGGACAGGGGGCACCTACGAGCAGTACTTC. This encodes CSVRTGGTYEQYF.

J is TRBJ1-2 and V is TRBV6-6, with D possibly matching TRBD1 (5 bases). The ends were cut back, 4 bases at V and 11 bases at J, with 14 bases in the middle. Germline V CDR1 and CDR2: MNHNY, SVGAGI (reference sequence). The CDR3 has 12 amino acids. The CDR3 nucleotides read TGTGCCAGCAGTTCCGGGACCCTGAGTTACACCTTC. Translating gives CASSSGTLSYTF.

This chain uses TRBV23-1 with TRBJ1-1; 8 nucleotides match TRBD1. TRBV23-1 is an ORF; its function is uncertain. J lost 2 bases, V lost 0 bases, and 5 bases had no gene match. CDR3 length equals 16 residues. Here the CDR3 DNA reads TGCGCCAGCAGTCAATCGGACGACAGGGGAAACACTGAAGCTTTCTTT. It is translated as CASSQSDDRGNTEAFF.